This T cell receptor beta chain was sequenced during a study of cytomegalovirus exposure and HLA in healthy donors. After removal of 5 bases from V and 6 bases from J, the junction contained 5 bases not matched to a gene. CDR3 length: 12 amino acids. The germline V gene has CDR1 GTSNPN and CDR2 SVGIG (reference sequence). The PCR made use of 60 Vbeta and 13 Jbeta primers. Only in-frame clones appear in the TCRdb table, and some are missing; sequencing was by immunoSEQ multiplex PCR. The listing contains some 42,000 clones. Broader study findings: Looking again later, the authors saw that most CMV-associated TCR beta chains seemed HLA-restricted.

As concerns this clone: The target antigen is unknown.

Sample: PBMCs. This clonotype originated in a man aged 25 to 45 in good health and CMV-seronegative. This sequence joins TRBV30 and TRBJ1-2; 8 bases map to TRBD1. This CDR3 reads CAWSGQVNGYTF. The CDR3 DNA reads TGTGCCTGGTCGGGACAGGTCAATGGCTACACCTTC.